Following are 26 T cell receptor beta chains from one sample sequenced in a study of shared clonotypes between healthy human individuals. The method was immunoSEQ multiplex PCR; TCRdb's version includes in-frame clones alone and lacks a portion of them. The table lists around 750,000 clones, around two thirds of them singletons, with less than 2% in the top ten. What was sequenced was memory CD4+ T cells sorted from blood. Regarding subset: CD45RA-negative fraction. The receptors come from a woman between 25 and 40 years old in good health.

The chain employs TRBV28 and TRBJ1-2; D unresolved. Germline V gene data show CDR1 as MDHEN and CDR2 as SYDVKM. The V end lost 5 bases, the J end lost 5 bases, and 9 bases lay between the germline ends. The CDR3 length is 12 residues. CDR3 in amino acids: CASSMTNYGYTF. CDR3 nucleotide sequence: TGTGCCAGCAGTATGACCAATTATGGCTACACCTTC.

With respect to this clone: Additional DNA sequences in this sample encode the identical CDR3. DNA for the CDR3: TGCGCCAGCAGCTTGGGCAGGGGTTCCTACGAGCAGTACTTC. Translating it yields CASSLGRGSYEQYF. This rearrangement joins TRBV5-1 to TRBJ2-7; D possibly corresponds to TRBD1 (6 bases). This CDR3 comprises 14 residues. The germline V gene has CDR1 SGHRS and CDR2 YFSETQ. V shed 0 bases and J shed 1 base, with 8 bases lying between them.

The V gene is TRBV7-8, the J gene TRBJ2-5; 7 bases map to TRBD2. The DNA end lines up better with TRBJ2-7; the J call may be wrong. CDR1 is SGHVS, CDR2 FQNEAQ, per germline. The CDR3 sequence is 15 residues long. The CDR3 region is CASSPRGGSSYEQYF. CDR3 bases: TGTGCCAGCAGCCCACGGGGCGGGAGCTCCTACGAGCAGTACTTC.

In its sample, this clone was seen a few times. The rearrangement uses TRBV30 and TRBJ2-1, with 12 positions matching TRBD2. Germline loops: CDR1 GTSNPN, CDR2 SVGIG (reference sequence). The CDR3 has 16 amino acids. V lost 0 bases and J lost 7; bases outside the gene matches: 7. The CDR3 sequence: CAWSVILAGGLNEQFF. In DNA form, the CDR3 reads TGTGCCTGGAGTGTAATCCTAGCGGGAGGGTTAAATGAGCAGTTCTTC.

This sequence joins TRBV28 and TRBJ1-2, with D maybe TRBD1 (5 bases). CDR3 length: 12 amino acids. Looked up from germline, CDR1 is MDHEN and CDR2 is SYDVKM. V was trimmed by 10 bases and J by 3 bases, leaving 12 bases between them. Here the CDR3 reads CAIFGTDYGYTF. The CDR3 region has the DNA TGTGCCATTTTCGGGACGGACTATGGCTACACCTTC.

V usage is TRBV5-1 and J usage is TRBJ2-7; D is possibly TRBD2 (5 bases). The V end was cut by 6 bases, the J end by 1 base, with 11 bases between. The germline gives CDR1 SGHRS, CDR2 YFSETQ. This CDR3 spans 13 amino acids. DNA of the CDR3: TGCGCCAGCAAGTTTGAGGGATCCTACGAGCAGTACTTC. It codes for CASKFEGSYEQYF.

The CDR3 loop reads CASKELAGDTGELFF. The CDR3 nucleotides are TGTGCCAGCAAGGAACTAGCGGGAGACACCGGGGAGCTGTTTTTT. V usage is TRBV2 and J usage is TRBJ2-2, with TRBD2 matching over 11 bases. Losses at the gene ends were 7 bases for V and 3 bases for J; bases not matched to a gene: 4. CDR3 length: 15 residues. Germline loops: CDR1 SNHLY, CDR2 FYNNEI.

The gene calls are TRBV28 and TRBJ1-6; 11 bases align to TRBD1. Unmatched junction bases numbered 11, after V lost 8 bases and J lost 8 bases. Germline CDR1 reads MDHEN; CDR2 reads SYDVKM. CDR3 length equals 16 residues. The CDR3 spells CASLGQGVAAYSPLHF. CDR3 nucleotide sequence: TGTGCCAGCTTGGGACAGGGGGTTGCGGCCTATTCACCCCTCCACTTT. Using reference TRBV28 and TRBJ1-6 for the parts outside the CDR3, the full variable domain is DVKVTQSSRYLVKRTGEKVFLECVQDMDHENMFWYRQDPGLGLRLIYFSYDVKMKEKGDIPEGYSVSREKKERFSLILESASTNQTSMYLCASLGQGVAAYSPLHFGNGTRLTVT.

The chain recombines TRBV6-6 with TRBJ2-3; D ambiguous. The germline V gene has CDR1 MNHNY and CDR2 SVGAGI (reference sequence). CDR3 size: 14 residues. V dropped 5 bases and J dropped 3 bases, with 12 bases sitting between them. This chain's CDR3 is CASSPTDDTDTQYF. CDR3 in DNA: TGTGCCAGCAGTCCAACCGATGATACAGATACGCAGTATTTT.

The chain joins TRBV4-2 to TRBJ2-1; D is uncertain. There are 13 residues in the CDR3. Germline CDR1 LGHNA, CDR2 YNFKEQ. The V end was cut by 0 bases, the J end by 9 bases, with 9 bases between. The CDR3 loop is CASSQEQVSEQFF. In nucleotides, the CDR3 is TGTGCCAGCAGCCAAGAACAAGTAAGTGAGCAGTTCTTC.

The rearrangement joins TRBV28 to TRBJ1-2; 12 nucleotides match TRBD1. The junction had 11 bases not matched to a gene; V was cut back by 7 bases and J by 8 bases. From germline, CDR1 is MDHEN and CDR2 SYDVKM. CDR3 length: 15 amino acids. CDR3 DNA sequence: TGTGCCAGCATGTGGCCGGGACAGGGGGCGCGGGGCTACACCTTC. Amino acids: CASMWPGQGARGYTF.

CDR3 amino acids: CASSVGGGSYEQYF. CDR3 nucleotide sequence: TGTGCCAGCAGTGTGGGCGGGGGAAGCTACGAGCAGTACTTC. This rearrangement joins TRBV6-1 to TRBJ2-7; 7 positions match TRBD2. Germline-derived CDR1 and CDR2 are MNHNS and SASEGT. The CDR3 has 14 amino acids. V shed 4 bases, J shed 3 bases, and the junction held 6 bases outside the gene matches.

CDR3 DNA: TGTGCCATAAGGGGCCCGGGGGATGAGACCCAGTACTTC. Translated, it gives CAIRGPGDETQYF. This chain uses TRBV6-1 with TRBJ2-5; TRBD2 might be the D (6 bases). Germline loops: CDR1 MNHNS, CDR2 SASEGT. V was clipped by 10 bases and J by 5 bases, with 17 bases between them. The CDR3 has 13 residues.

The rearrangement joins TRBV11-2 to TRBJ2-3; D remains ambiguous. The CDR3 runs 12 residues. CDR1 and CDR2 from the germline V gene are SGHAT and FQNNGV. V lost 5 bases, J lost 5 bases, and 8 bases lay in between. The CDR3 sequence: CASSAYLDTQYF. Written as DNA, the CDR3 is TGTGCCAGCAGCGCCTACTTAGATACGCAGTATTTT.

V gene TRBV19 combines with J gene TRBJ1-5; D possibly corresponds to TRBD1 (5 bases). The CDR3 consists of 18 residues. CDR1 and CDR2 (germline): LNHDA, SQIVND (reference sequence). The V end lost 4 bases, the J end lost 3 bases, and 22 bases lay between the germline ends. DNA for the CDR3: TGTGCCAGTAGTAGGCCCGGGGCCCGGGACGGAAACAATCAGCCCCAGCATTTT. The encoded protein is CASSRPGARDGNNQPQHF.

J is TRBJ2-3 and V is TRBV18; weak D call: TRBD2 (6 bases). Looked up from germline, CDR1 is KGHSH and CDR2 is LQKENI. The CDR3 sequence is 16 residues long. V gave up 0 bases and J gave up 3 bases, with 13 bases separating them. The CDR3 nucleotides are TGTGCCAGCTCACCACCAACTAGCCTCGGGACAGATACGCAGTATTTT. Amino acid sequence: CASSPPTSLGTDTQYF.

This clone was seen more than once but under ten times. The V call is TRBV30, the J call TRBJ1-5; perhaps TRBD1 as D (5 bases). Germline values: CDR1 GTSNPN, CDR2 SVGIG (reference sequence). Trimming took off 2 bases at V and 3 bases at J, with 14 bases between the two ends. The CDR3 length is 15 residues. The CDR3 loop reads CAWSFSPGNNQPQHF. DNA of the CDR3: TGTGCCTGGAGTTTTTCGCCAGGGAACAATCAGCCCCAGCATTTT.

This clone appeared a few times. The J gene is TRBJ1-5, the V gene TRBV2; no reliable D call. Trimming pared 3 bases from V and 2 bases from J, leaving 8 bases between. Germline V lookup: CDR1 SNHLY, CDR2 FYNNEI. CDR3 length equals 14 residues. The CDR3 region has the DNA TGTGCCAGCAGTGATCAGGTGCGCAATCAGCCCCAGCATTTT. It is translated as CASSDQVRNQPQHF.

This clone was picked up a small number of times. The chain carries TRBV28 and TRBJ2-7, with 7 bases that match TRBD2. The CDR3 contains 18 residues. V gave up 2 bases and J gave up 3 bases; unmatched junction bases: 16. CDR1 is MDHEN and CDR2 is SYDVKM in the germline V gene. The DNA of the CDR3 is TGTGCCAGCAGTTTAATTGGGTCCGAACTAGCGCGTTACTACGAGCAGTACTTC. It codes for CASSLIGSELARYYEQYF.

This clone was counted many times. This sequence joins TRBV6-1 and TRBJ1-4, with TRBD1 as a possible D gene (5 bases). V was clipped by 1 base and J by 4 bases, with 10 bases between them. The germline CDR1 and CDR2 sequences are MNHNS and SASEGT. The CDR3 is 15 residues long. CDR3 in DNA: TGTGCCAGCAGTGAAGGGGTTAGGGGTAATGAAAAACTGTTTTTT. This translates into CASSEGVRGNEKLFF.

This clone was detected only once. The J gene is TRBJ1-5, the V gene TRBV11-2; D may be TRBD1 (6 bases). The CDR3 contains 14 residues. V lost 3 bases and J 6 bases, leaving 12 bases between the germline ends. The V gene's germline CDR1 is SGHAT and CDR2 FQNNGV. CDR3 loop: CASSFSGGGQPQHF. The CDR3 DNA sequence: TGTGCCAGCAGCTTCAGCGGAGGGGGTCAGCCCCAGCATTTT.

The rearrangement uses TRBV10-3 and TRBJ1-3, with D possibly being TRBD1 (5 bases). The germline V and J ends were trimmed by 5 bases and 1 base, with 9 bases remaining between them. The CDR3 is 14 amino acids. Per the germline V gene, CDR1 is ENHRY and CDR2 is SYGVKD. CDR3 protein: CAISFTGSGNTIYF. Here the CDR3 DNA reads TGTGCCATCAGTTTTACAGGTTCTGGAAACACCATATATTTT.

V is TRBV7-9 and J is TRBJ2-5; 8 bases line up with TRBD2. The ends lost 1 base at V and 1 base at J; junction bases unmatched: 8. This CDR3 region has 17 residues. Germline V lookup: CDR1 SEHNR, CDR2 FQNEAQ (reference sequence). The CDR3 sequence is CASSLGRNREGQETQYF. CDR3 nucleotides: TGTGCCAGCAGCTTAGGTCGAAACCGGGAGGGCCAAGAGACCCAGTACTTC.

The chain recombines TRBV6-1 with TRBJ2-7, with 16 bases identical to TRBD2. The CDR3 length is 15 residues. V was pared by 6 bases and J by 5 bases, with 4 bases of the junction left unmatched. Germline V gene data show CDR1 as MNHNS and CDR2 as SASEGT. CDR3 sequence: CASSTGTSGRDEQYF. CDR3 nucleotides: TGTGCCAGCAGCACCGGGACTAGCGGGAGGGACGAGCAGTACTTC.

This chain joins TRBV13 and TRBJ2-1; the match to TRBD2 covers 8 bases. The CDR3 has 15 residues. The germline gives CDR1 PRHDT, CDR2 FYEKMQ (reference sequence). Unmatched junction bases numbered 5, after V lost 5 bases and J lost 2 bases. The CDR3 sequence is CASSPIAGTYNEQFF. The CDR3 nucleotides are TGTGCCAGCAGCCCAATAGCGGGGACCTACAATGAGCAGTTCTTC.

This chain connects TRBV5-4 to TRBJ2-7; 9 nucleotides line up with TRBD2. CDR1 is SGHNT, CDR2 YYREEE, per germline (reference sequence). Unmatched junction bases numbered 3, after V lost 2 bases and J lost 0 bases. There are 15 residues in the CDR3. The CDR3 protein is CASSLAGGSSYEQYF. The CDR3 DNA reads as TGTGCCAGCAGCTTAGCGGGAGGAAGCTCCTACGAGCAGTACTTC.